The 26 T cell receptor beta chains reported below all come from one sample, sequenced in a study of cytomegalovirus exposure and HLA in healthy donors. The PCR had 60 Vbeta and 13 Jbeta primers. Measured with immunoSEQ multiplex PCR; TCRdb has only the in-frame clones, and not every one. The table gives about 74,000 clones; the top ten clones make up around 7.5% of it. Material: PBMCs. These receptors all come from a female donor in good health and CMV-seropositive.

The chain combines TRBV25-1 with TRBJ2-5, with a weak D call TRBD1 (5 bases). Looked up from germline, CDR1 is MGHDK and CDR2 is SYGVNS. CDR3 size: 13 residues. V lost 1 base and J 7 bases, leaving 10 bases between the germline ends. The CDR3 loop is CASSEFQGGTQYF. CDR3 sequence (DNA): TGTGCCAGCAGTGAATTTCAGGGTGGGACCCAGTACTTC.

V and J are TRBV7-8 and TRBJ2-7; D is uncertain. Trimming cost V 2 bases and J 0 bases, with 8 bases left between them. The CDR3 is made up of 14 amino acids. Germline V gene lookup returns CDR1 SGHVS and CDR2 FQNEAQ. The CDR3 loop is CASSLSRGSYEQYF. Written as DNA, the CDR3 is TGTGCCAGCAGCTTAAGTCGCGGCTCCTACGAGCAGTACTTC.

This chain joins TRBV5-1 and TRBJ1-6; 8 bases are a match to TRBD1. The length of the CDR3 is 14 residues. With V trimmed by 4 bases and J by 8 bases, 5 bases remained unmatched. Germline values: CDR1 SGHRS, CDR2 YFSETQ. DNA for the CDR3: TGCGCCAGCAGCATAGGGACAGGTTATTCACCCCTCCACTTT. Encoded protein: CASSIGTGYSPLHF. Variable domain in full (rest from reference TRBV5-1 and TRBJ1-6): KAGVTQTPRYLIKTRGQQVTLSCSPISGHRSVSWYQQTPGQGLQFLFEYFSETQRNKGNFPGRFSGRQFSNSRSEMNVSTLELGDSALYLCASSIGTGYSPLHFGNGTRLTVT.

V gene TRBV5-4 combines with J gene TRBJ2-7; 9 nucleotides agree with TRBD2. The CDR3 length is 16 residues. From germline, CDR1 is SGHNT and CDR2 YYREEE (reference sequence). Trimming at V came to 4 bases and at J to 7 bases, leaving 15 bases not matched to a gene. The CDR3 DNA reads as TGTGCCAGCAGCCCGATGACCCCGGGACTAGCTGCTGAGCAGTACTTC. It encodes CASSPMTPGLAAEQYF.

The CDR3 spells CASSLIQGEKLFF. The CDR3 DNA sequence: TGTGCCAGCAGCTTAATACAGGGAGAAAAACTGTTTTTT. This chain joins TRBV7-2 and TRBJ1-4; TRBD1 might be the D (6 bases). The V and J ends lost 2 bases and 8 bases respectively, with 9 bases between them. Germline CDR1 is SGHTA and CDR2 is FQGNSA. This CDR3 is built from 13 residues.

The V gene is TRBV7-8, the J gene TRBJ1-1, with D perhaps matching TRBD1 (5 bases). The CDR3 sequence is 16 residues long. V lost 0 bases and J lost 4, with 15 bases in between. Germline CDR1 SGHVS, CDR2 FQNEAQ. The CDR3 DNA sequence: TGTGCCAGCAGCTTAGCGCGACAGAATGTCCCCACTGAAGCTTTCTTT. Translated: CASSLARQNVPTEAFF. The full variable domain, in which reference TRBV7-8 and TRBJ1-1 provide the parts outside the CDR3, is GAGVSQSPRYKVAKRGQDVALRCDPISGHVSLFWYQQALGQGPEFLTYFQNEAQLDKSGLPSDRFFAERPEGSVSTLKIQRTQQEDSAVYLCASSLARQNVPTEAFFGQGTRLTVV.

This chain links TRBV13 with TRBJ1-1, with D possibly TRBD1 on 5 matching bases. CDR1 and CDR2 from the germline V gene are PRHDT and FYEKMQ (reference sequence). Trimming stripped 3 bases from V and 1 base from J, with 12 bases between. The CDR3 runs 15 residues. The DNA of the CDR3 is TGTGCCAGCAGCTTCTATGGGGGAGGGAACACTGAAGCTTTCTTT. Protein sequence: CASSFYGGGNTEAFF.

V and J are TRBV28 and TRBJ2-1; weak D call: TRBD2 (5 bases). With 3 bases removed from V and 12 bases from J, the gap between germline ends came to 12 bases. Germline V gives CDR1 MDHEN, CDR2 SYDVKM. CDR3 length: 12 residues. CDR3 loop: CASSFELGGQFF. In DNA form, the CDR3 reads TGTGCCAGCAGTTTTGAACTAGGAGGGCAGTTCTTC.

The chain carries TRBV9 and TRBJ2-2, with 10 bases that match TRBD1. J lost 3 bases, V lost 3 bases, and 8 bases had no gene match. Germline V gives CDR1 SGDLS, CDR2 YYNGEE. CDR3 length equals 17 residues. The CDR3 region has the DNA TGTGCCAGCAGCGCCAACAGGGGGACAGGGGACACCGGGGAGCTGTTTTTT. This codes for CASSANRGTGDTGELFF.

The chain uses TRBV4-3 and TRBJ2-1; the match to TRBD2 covers 12 bases. V lost 4 bases to trimming and J lost 9 bases; unmatched junction nucleotides: 7. The CDR3 loop spans 15 amino acids. The germline V gene encodes CDR1 LGHNA and CDR2 YSLEER. CDR3 in DNA: TGCGCCAGCAGCCGCGCTAGCGGGGGGGCCTTTGAGCAGTTCTTC. This codes for CASSRASGGAFEQFF.

The chain couples TRBV5-6 to TRBJ1-1, with D possibly TRBD1 on 6 matching bases. This CDR3 region has 14 residues. Trimming took 4 bases from V and 0 from J, leaving 10 bases between them. Germline CDR1 reads SGHDT; CDR2 reads YYEEEE. The CDR3 reads CASSRYRVNTEAFF. Written as DNA, the CDR3 is TGTGCCAGCAGCCGTTACAGGGTGAACACTGAAGCTTTCTTT. The full variable domain, completed using reference TRBV5-6 and TRBJ1-1, is DAGVTQSPTHLIKTRGQQVTLRCSPKSGHDTVSWYQQALGQGPQFIFQYYEEEERQRGNFPDRFSGHQFPNYSSELNVNALLLGDSALYLCASSRYRVNTEAFFGQGTRLTVV.

V usage is TRBV7-3 and J usage is TRBJ2-3; 9 nucleotides match TRBD2. The CDR3 runs 15 residues. The V gene end was trimmed by 5 bases and the J gene end by 8 bases; junction bases not matched to a gene: 11. CDR1 is SGHTA, CDR2 FQGTGA, per germline. The CDR3 nucleotides are TGTGCCAGCAGCCCATCTAGCGGGAAACGTAGTACGCAGTATTTT. It encodes CASSPSSGKRSTQYF.

As to this clone: A junction end diverges from the germline sequence, so it may reflect a read error. This chain joins TRBV6-1 and TRBJ2-7; 7 bases are a match to TRBD1. This CDR3 contains 15 residues. Germline V gene lookup returns CDR1 MNHNS and CDR2 SASEGT. The CDR3 here is CASSADREGFYEQCF. DNA for the CDR3: TGTGCCAGCAGTGCCGACAGGGAAGGATTCTACGAGCAGTGCTTC.

The genes are TRBV5-4 and TRBJ2-1; 8 bases fit TRBD1. The junction had 9 bases not matched to a gene; V was cut back by 6 bases and J by 4 bases. CDR1 and CDR2 from the germline V gene are SGHNT and YYREEE (reference sequence). CDR3 length: 15 residues. CDR3 residues: CASNSRDRQYNEQFF. CDR3 in DNA: TGTGCCAGCAACAGCCGGGACAGGCAATACAATGAGCAGTTCTTC.

This chain links TRBV7-2 with TRBJ2-7, with D possibly matching TRBD1 (6 bases). V was pared by 5 bases and J by 3 bases, with 20 bases between. The V gene's germline CDR1 is SGHTA and CDR2 FQGNSA. The CDR3 is 16 amino acids. The CDR3 nucleotides are TGTGCCAGCAGCATAAACAGGGTAGAGAGACTCTACGAGCAGTACTTC. Encoded protein: CASSINRVERLYEQYF.

J is TRBJ1-3 and V is TRBV10-1; D not resolved. Trimming cost V 0 bases and J 4 bases, with 10 bases left between them. The CDR3 runs 15 residues. Per germline, CDR1 WNHNN and CDR2 SYGVQD (reference sequence). The CDR3 DNA reads as TGCGCCAGCAGTGAGTCCGGGTCCCCGGGAAACACCATATATTTT. This sequence encodes CASSESGSPGNTIYF.

The chain is built from TRBV29-1 and TRBJ2-7, with 12 bases matching TRBD1. The CDR3 loop spans 14 amino acids. After removal of 6 bases from V and 5 bases from J, the junction contained 8 bases not matched to a gene. Germline assignment: CDR1 SQVTM and CDR2 ANQGSEA. CDR3 in amino acids: CSVAGTGGADEQYF. In nucleotides, the CDR3 is TGCAGCGTCGCCGGGACAGGGGGCGCAGACGAGCAGTACTTC.

The V call is TRBV10-3, the J call TRBJ1-2; unclear D gene. V lost 0 bases and J lost 1, with 9 bases in between. Germline values: CDR1 ENHRY, CDR2 SYGVKD. This CDR3 comprises 15 residues. CDR3 protein: CAISESAQHNYGYTF. Here the CDR3 DNA reads TGTGCCATCAGTGAGTCTGCACAACATAACTATGGCTACACCTTC.

The chain joins TRBV12-5 to TRBJ1-2, with D unclear. V lost 4 bases and J lost 2, with 20 bases in between. CDR1 and CDR2 (germline): LGHNT, FRNRAP. The CDR3 runs 17 residues. The CDR3 nucleotides read TGTGCTAGTGGTTCACATTTGGGGAGGGAACAAAACTATGGCTACACCTTC. This codes for CASGSHLGREQNYGYTF.

The V gene is TRBV7-2, the J gene TRBJ2-7; 10 nucleotides line up with TRBD1. The V gene end was trimmed by 1 base and the J gene end by 3 bases; junction bases not matched to a gene: 3. CDR1 and CDR2 from the germline V gene are SGHTA and FQGNSA. There are 15 residues in the CDR3. The CDR3 reads CASSLGQGAGYEQYF. The CDR3 region has the DNA TGTGCCAGCAGCTTAGGACAGGGGGCTGGCTACGAGCAGTACTTC.

The gene calls are TRBV4-3 and TRBJ2-1, with TRBD2 as a possible D gene (6 bases). Trimming pared 4 bases from V and 5 bases from J, leaving 15 bases between. CDR3 size: 15 residues. Germline lookup yields CDR1 LGHNA and CDR2 YSLEER. Here the CDR3 reads CASSRGLMGDNEQFF. The CDR3 coding sequence is TGCGCCAGCAGCCGGGGACTTATGGGGGACAATGAGCAGTTCTTC.

This rearrangement joins TRBV28 to TRBJ2-7; the match to TRBD1 covers 7 bases. In germline, CDR1 is MDHEN, CDR2 SYDVKM. V was clipped by 4 bases and J by 4 bases; unmatched bases: 13. The CDR3 consists of 16 residues. In nucleotides, the CDR3 is TGTGCCAGCAGTTCGGGGCTCGACAGGGTCCCTTACGAGCAGTACTTC. Translation gives CASSSGLDRVPYEQYF.

This chain's CDR3 is CASSSRNRNYGYTF. The CDR3 nucleotides are TGTGCCAGCAGCTCCCGCAACAGGAACTATGGCTACACCTTC. The chain links TRBV7-9 to TRBJ1-2; a possible D gene is TRBD1 (5 bases). Trimming removed 4 bases from V and 2 bases from J, with 11 bases in between. This CDR3 has 14 amino acids. Germline V gene data show CDR1 as SEHNR and CDR2 as FQNEAQ (reference sequence).

The rearrangement uses TRBV5-4 and TRBJ2-1; perhaps TRBD2 as D (6 bases). This CDR3 spans 15 amino acids. Looked up from germline, CDR1 is SGHNT and CDR2 is YYREEE (reference sequence). Trimming removed 4 bases at V and 5 bases at J, with 16 bases between. The CDR3 spells CASSPGLNVDNEQFF. The CDR3 bases are TGTGCCAGCAGCCCCGGACTAAACGTTGACAATGAGCAGTTCTTC. Drawing the rest from reference TRBV5-4 and TRBJ2-1, the complete variable domain is ETGVTQSPTHLIKTRGQQVTLRCSSQSGHNTVSWYQQALGQGPQFIFQYYREEENGRGNFPPRFSGLQFPNYSSELNVNALELDDSALYLCASSPGLNVDNEQFFGPGTRLTVL.

This chain links TRBV30 with TRBJ2-5; maybe TRBD1 (6 bases). Trimming cost V 3 bases and J 4 bases, with 18 bases left between them. Germline lookup yields CDR1 GTSNPN and CDR2 SVGIG (reference sequence). The CDR3 sequence is 15 residues long. The DNA of the CDR3 is TGTGCCTGGAGATACGGACAGCCCCGGAGAGAGACCCAGTACTTC. Its translation: CAWRYGQPRRETQYF. Variable domain in full (rest from reference TRBV30 and TRBJ2-5): SQTIHQWPATLVQPVGSPLSLECTVEGTSNPNLYWYRQAAGRGLQLLFYSVGIGQISSEVPQNLSASRPQDRQFILSSKKLLLSDSGFYLCAWRYGQPRRETQYFGPGTRLLVL.

The chain uses TRBV18 and TRBJ1-1, with 9 nucleotides matching TRBD1. CDR3 length equals 15 residues. Unmatched junction bases numbered 7, after V lost 6 bases and J lost 2 bases. Per the germline V gene, CDR1 is KGHSH and CDR2 is LQKENI. CDR3 DNA sequence: TGTGCCAGCTCTCGCGACAGGGGGAGAAACACTGAAGCTTTCTTT. Amino acid sequence: CASSRDRGRNTEAFF.